What follows are 26 T cell receptor beta chains derived from one specimen sequenced in a study of neoadjuvant anti-PD-1 for oral cavity cancer (dated by TCRdb to about 2021). Libraries were built with the immunoSEQ multiplex PCR assay. Imported from immuneACCESS, the table was reduced by TCRdb to in-frame sequences with V and J called. These copies leave out some clones; in studies compared against another copy, an unresolved V gene accounts for under half, and the cause of the remainder is not known. Here the sample has around 16,000 clones; roughly 66% occur a single time. Around 2.8% of the sample comes from the top ten. Read against the paper, the sample's time point label means: before neoadjuvant nivolumab. This specimen consisted of PBMCs, obtained before nivolumab (anti-PD-1) treatment. The receptor set was obtained from a person aged 35-80 years with oral cavity squamous cell carcinoma.

V usage is TRBV30 and J usage is TRBJ1-2; D is possibly TRBD1 (6 bases). Trimming removed 2 bases from V and 5 bases from J, with 15 bases in between. This CDR3 is built from 14 residues. The germline V gene has CDR1 GTSNPN and CDR2 SVGIG (reference sequence). CDR3 protein: CAWSPQGFFYGYTF. For the CDR3, the DNA is TGTGCCTGGAGTCCACAGGGTTTTTTTTATGGCTACACCTTC.

This clone was detected a few times. This chain uses TRBV19 with TRBJ2-7; perhaps D is TRBD1 or TRBD2 (5 bases each). V lost 4 bases and J 7 bases, leaving 23 bases between the germline ends. Germline CDR1 and CDR2: LNHDA and SQIVND (reference sequence). The CDR3 contains 16 residues. The CDR3 coding sequence is TGTGCCAGTAGTAGTATGGTGGGGACGCCCGGTTGGGAGCAGTACTTC. Its protein is CASSSMVGTPGWEQYF. Supplemented by reference TRBV19 and TRBJ2-7, the full variable domain reads DGGITQSPKYLFRKEGQNVTLSCEQNLNHDAMYWYRQDPGQGLRLIYYSQIVNDFQKGDIAEGYSVSREKKESFPLTVTSAQKNPTAFYLCASSSMVGTPGWEQYFGPGTRLTVT.

This chain connects TRBV10-3 to TRBJ2-7; TRBD1 is a possible D gene (6 bases). This CDR3 is built from 14 residues. With 4 bases removed from V and 5 bases from J, the gap between germline ends came to 15 bases. Per the germline V gene, CDR1 is ENHRY and CDR2 is SYGVKD. This chain's CDR3 is CAISAAQGLDEQYF. The CDR3 coding sequence is TGTGCCATCAGTGCGGCCCAGGGGCTGGACGAGCAGTACTTC.

This clone has a handful of counts. The chain combines TRBV10-3 with TRBJ1-1, with TRBD1 as a possible D gene (6 bases). This CDR3 spans 13 amino acids. CDR1 ENHRY and CDR2 SYGVKD come from the germline V gene. Trimming took 8 bases from V and 1 from J, leaving 11 bases between them. The CDR3 is CAIATGGNTEAFF. The CDR3 DNA follows: TGTGCCATCGCGACAGGTGGGAACACTGAAGCTTTCTTT.

This clone was observed a few times. The CDR3 DNA is TGTGCCAGCAGTTGGCTCGGGCAGGGTGAGACCGGGGAGCTGTTTTTT. Residues: CASSWLGQGETGELFF. The chain joins TRBV28 to TRBJ2-2; D possibly corresponds to TRBD1 (5 bases). Germline CDR1 and CDR2: MDHEN and SYDVKM. V lost 4 bases, J lost 5 bases, and 17 bases lay in between. The CDR3 runs to 16 residues.

The rearrangement joins TRBV10-3 to TRBJ1-1; 8 positions agree with TRBD1. This CDR3 comprises 14 residues. The germline V gene encodes CDR1 ENHRY and CDR2 SYGVKD. The junction had 8 bases not matched to a gene; V was cut back by 7 bases and J by 4 bases. In DNA, the CDR3 is TGTGCCATCACCCGGACAGGGTCAACCACTGAAGCTTTCTTT. The encoded protein is CAITRTGSTTEAFF.

The chain is built from TRBV10-3 and TRBJ2-2; D is ambiguous. Trimming took off 6 bases at V and 2 bases at J, with 13 bases between the two ends. The CDR3 contains 15 residues. CDR1 and CDR2 (germline): ENHRY, SYGVKD. The CDR3 DNA follows: TGTGCCATCAGGGCCAGGACGGAAAACACCGGGGAGCTGTTTTTT. Translation gives CAIRARTENTGELFF.

In its sample, this clone was seen once. The chain has TRBV6-6 and TRBJ2-1; 8 bases map to TRBD2. The length of the CDR3 is 15 residues. The ends lost 5 bases at V and 9 bases at J; junction bases unmatched: 12. The germline gives CDR1 MNHNY, CDR2 SVGAGI (reference sequence). The CDR3 nucleotides read TGTGCCAGCAGTGTACAGGCGAGCGGGAGAGGTGAGCAGTTCTTC. Protein product: CASSVQASGRGEQFF.

This clone has a handful of counts. The chain recombines TRBV7-9 with TRBJ2-1; unclear D gene. Looked up from germline, CDR1 is SEHNR and CDR2 is FQNEAQ (reference sequence). The V and J ends lost 5 bases and 0 bases respectively, with 11 bases between them. The CDR3 length is 15 residues. This CDR3 is CASSPGRSSYNEQFF. The CDR3, as DNA: TGTGCCAGCAGCCCCGGCAGGAGCTCCTACAATGAGCAGTTCTTC. Full variable domain (rest looked up from reference TRBV7-9 and TRBJ2-1): DTGVSQNPRHKITKRGQNVTFRCDPISEHNRLYWYRQTLGQGPEFLTYFQNEAQLEKSRLLSDRFSAERPKGSFSTLEIQRTEQGDSAMYLCASSPGRSSYNEQFFGPGTRLTVL.

CDR3 in amino acids: CASSLGREGGNTIYF. CDR3 in DNA: TGTGCCAGCAGCTTGGGACGGGAAGGAGGAAACACCATATATTTT. This chain uses TRBV5-6 with TRBJ1-3; no clear D. V was cut by 0 bases and J by 4 bases, with 11 bases left in between. Germline V CDR1 and CDR2: SGHDT, YYEEEE. The CDR3 is 15 residues long.

The rearrangement uses TRBV28 and TRBJ2-1; 14 bases map to TRBD2. V gave up 5 bases and J gave up 9 bases; unmatched junction bases: 12. The germline gives CDR1 MDHEN, CDR2 SYDVKM. The length of the CDR3 is 17 residues. This CDR3 reads CASSQGTSGSVRGEQFF. In nucleotides, the CDR3 is TGTGCCAGCAGTCAGGGGACTAGCGGGAGTGTTAGGGGTGAGCAGTTCTTC.

This chain uses TRBV9 with TRBJ2-7; TRBD1 agrees at 10 bases. The germline V gene encodes CDR1 SGDLS and CDR2 YYNGEE. The CDR3 is 15 residues long. With V trimmed by 3 bases and J by 2 bases, 5 bases remained unmatched. CDR3 in amino acids: CASSEGQGSPYEQYF. The CDR3 region has the DNA TGTGCCAGCAGCGAGGGACAGGGGTCCCCCTACGAGCAGTACTTC. Drawing the rest from reference TRBV9 and TRBJ2-7, the complete variable domain is DSGVTQTPKHLITATGQRVTLRCSPRSGDLSVYWYQQSLDQGLQFLIQYYNGEERAKGNILERFSAQQFPDLHSELNLSSLELGDSALYFCASSEGQGSPYEQYFGPGTRLTVT.

This chain joins TRBV2 and TRBJ2-6, with 7 nucleotides matching TRBD1. V dropped 5 bases and J dropped 2; count of bases not matched to a gene: 9. The CDR3 runs to 17 residues. Germline CDR1 SNHLY, CDR2 FYNNEI. The CDR3 protein is CASSYQFTGAGANVLTF. CDR3 DNA: TGTGCCAGCAGTTACCAGTTTACAGGGGCTGGGGCCAACGTCCTGACTTTC.

This chain links TRBV5-1 with TRBJ1-5; D remains unclear. Germline CDR1 and CDR2: SGHRS and YFSETQ. V was pared by 0 bases and J by 4 bases, with 8 bases between. This CDR3 contains 14 residues. This CDR3 is CASSLGVENQPQHF. The CDR3 bases are TGCGCCAGCAGCTTGGGTGTGGAAAATCAGCCCCAGCATTTT. Supplemented by reference TRBV5-1 and TRBJ1-5, the full variable domain reads KAGVTQTPRYLIKTRGQQVTLSCSPISGHRSVSWYQQTPGQGLQFLFEYFSETQRNKGNFPGRFSGRQFSNSRSEMNVSTLELGDSALYLCASSLGVENQPQHFGDGTRLSIL.

The chain recombines TRBV7-9 with TRBJ1-4; 7 bases agree with TRBD1. In germline, CDR1 is SEHNR, CDR2 FQNEAQ (reference sequence). This CDR3 has 15 residues. Losses at the gene ends were 5 bases for V and 8 bases for J; bases not matched to a gene: 11. The CDR3 region is CASSGLTGSSEKLFF. For the CDR3, the DNA is TGTGCCAGCAGCGGACTGACAGGGTCTTCCGAAAAACTGTTTTTT.

V and J are TRBV25-1 and TRBJ2-2; D remains ambiguous. Germline loops: CDR1 MGHDK, CDR2 SYGVNS. Trimming shortened V by 1 base and J by 0 bases, and 12 bases separated the two germline ends. The CDR3 consists of 17 residues. The DNA of the CDR3 is TGTGCCAGCAGTGAATCTATTGGCATCGCGAACACCGGGGAGCTGTTTTTT. Protein sequence: CASSESIGIANTGELFF.

The chain carries TRBV5-6 and TRBJ1-1; no clear D. Germline V lookup: CDR1 SGHDT, CDR2 YYEEEE. V was shortened by 0 bases and J by 11 bases, with 20 bases between the two germline ends. This CDR3 has 15 residues. This chain's CDR3 is CASSLAVSGTVGAFF. Written as DNA, the CDR3 is TGTGCCAGCAGCTTGGCCGTTTCCGGTACAGTTGGGGCTTTCTTT.

The rearrangement links TRBV9 to TRBJ2-1; 10 nucleotides align to TRBD2. Germline CDR1 and CDR2: SGDLS and YYNGEE. There are 16 residues in the CDR3. V lost 4 bases to trimming and J lost 9 bases; unmatched junction nucleotides: 13. CDR3: CASSPLAGGTYGEQFF. CDR3 bases: TGTGCCAGCAGCCCCTTAGCGGGAGGTACCTACGGTGAGCAGTTCTTC.

The gene calls are TRBV9 and TRBJ2-7, with D possibly matching TRBD2 (5 bases). Germline CDR1 SGDLS, CDR2 YYNGEE. Trimming removed 4 bases at V and 0 bases at J, with 11 bases between. CDR3 length: 14 amino acids. CDR3: CASSPRTSSYEQYF. The CDR3 nucleotides read TGTGCCAGCAGCCCCAGAACTAGCTCCTACGAGCAGTACTTC. Looking up the rest from reference TRBV9 and TRBJ2-7 gives the full variable domain: DSGVTQTPKHLITATGQRVTLRCSPRSGDLSVYWYQQSLDQGLQFLIQYYNGEERAKGNILERFSAQQFPDLHSELNLSSLELGDSALYFCASSPRTSSYEQYFGPGTRLTVT.

This clone has a single count. The genes are TRBV11-2 and TRBJ1-1; D possibly corresponds to TRBD1 (5 bases). V dropped 4 bases and J dropped 0 bases, with 18 bases sitting between them. This CDR3 has 17 residues. CDR1 is SGHAT and CDR2 is FQNNGV in the germline V gene. DNA of the CDR3: TGTGCCAGCAGCTCGCCACCCGGGGGGAGAATGAACACTGAAGCTTTCTTT. It yields the protein CASSSPPGGRMNTEAFF.

Sample share makes this clone medium-sized. CDR3 amino acids: CASSQVATAGGDTQYF. CDR3 nucleotides: TGCGCCAGCAGCCAAGTAGCGACCGCTGGGGGAGATACGCAGTATTTT. The rearrangement uses TRBV4-1 and TRBJ2-3; D possibly matches TRBD1 or TRBD2 (5 bases each). V lost 1 base and J lost 5, with 16 bases in between. The CDR3 sequence is 16 residues long. Germline CDR1 and CDR2: MGHRA and YSYEKL.

The chain is built from TRBV7-9 and TRBJ1-1; D is unclear. The ends were cut back, 11 bases at V and 5 bases at J, with 21 bases in the middle. CDR3 size: 14 residues. The germline CDR1 and CDR2 sequences are SEHNR and FQNEAQ (reference sequence). The CDR3 region is CALDDIVEGTEAFF. The CDR3 DNA follows: TGTGCCCTCGATGATATCGTGGAGGGTACTGAAGCTTTCTTT.

The CDR3 loop is CASSSARLAGNEQFF. The DNA for the CDR3 is TGCGCCAGCAGCTCCGCGAGACTAGCGGGAAATGAGCAGTTCTTC. The chain couples TRBV5-1 to TRBJ2-1; the match to TRBD2 covers 11 bases. V lost 3 bases, J lost 7 bases, and 6 bases stayed unmatched. Looked up from germline, CDR1 is SGHRS and CDR2 is YFSETQ. This CDR3 has 15 amino acids.

The rearrangement joins TRBV9 to TRBJ2-5; D assignment may be TRBD1 or TRBD2 (5 bases each). CDR1 and CDR2 (germline): SGDLS, YYNGEE. Trimming pared 0 bases from V and 1 base from J, leaving 7 bases between. This CDR3 region has 14 residues. The CDR3 protein is CASSVGDPQETQYF. The CDR3 region has the DNA TGTGCCAGCAGCGTAGGGGACCCCCAAGAGACCCAGTACTTC.

The chain links TRBV5-4 to TRBJ2-1, with 9 bases that match TRBD2. V lost 0 bases and J lost 6; bases outside the gene matches: 7. This CDR3 is built from 16 residues. The V gene's germline CDR1 is SGHNT and CDR2 YYREEE (reference sequence). The CDR3 DNA is TGTGCCAGCAGCTTGGATAGCGGGAGAGGGTTCAATGAGCAGTTCTTC. Its translation: CASSLDSGRGFNEQFF.

The chain joins TRBV19 to TRBJ1-2; 7 bases are a match to TRBD1. The CDR3 totals 14 residues. The junction had 9 bases not matched to a gene; V was cut back by 3 bases and J by 8 bases. The germline V gene has CDR1 LNHDA and CDR2 SQIVND (reference sequence). DNA for the CDR3: TGTGCCAGTAGTATTAACAGGGGATTACGAGGCTACACCTTC. Translated, it gives CASSINRGLRGYTF.